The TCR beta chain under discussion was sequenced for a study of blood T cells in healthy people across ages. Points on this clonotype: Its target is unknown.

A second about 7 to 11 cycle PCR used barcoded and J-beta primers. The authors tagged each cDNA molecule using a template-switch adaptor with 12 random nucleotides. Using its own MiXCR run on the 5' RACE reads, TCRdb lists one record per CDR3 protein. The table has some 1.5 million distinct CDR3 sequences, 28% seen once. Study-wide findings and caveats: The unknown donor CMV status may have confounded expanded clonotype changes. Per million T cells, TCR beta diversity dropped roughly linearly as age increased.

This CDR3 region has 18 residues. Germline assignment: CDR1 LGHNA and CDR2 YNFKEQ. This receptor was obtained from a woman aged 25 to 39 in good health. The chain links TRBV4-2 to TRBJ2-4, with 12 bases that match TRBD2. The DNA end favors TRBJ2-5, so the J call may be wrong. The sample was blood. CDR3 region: CASSQSALASGRVETQYF. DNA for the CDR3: TGTGCCAGCAGCCAATCAGCCCTGGCTAGCGGGAGGGTTGAGACCCAGTACTTC.